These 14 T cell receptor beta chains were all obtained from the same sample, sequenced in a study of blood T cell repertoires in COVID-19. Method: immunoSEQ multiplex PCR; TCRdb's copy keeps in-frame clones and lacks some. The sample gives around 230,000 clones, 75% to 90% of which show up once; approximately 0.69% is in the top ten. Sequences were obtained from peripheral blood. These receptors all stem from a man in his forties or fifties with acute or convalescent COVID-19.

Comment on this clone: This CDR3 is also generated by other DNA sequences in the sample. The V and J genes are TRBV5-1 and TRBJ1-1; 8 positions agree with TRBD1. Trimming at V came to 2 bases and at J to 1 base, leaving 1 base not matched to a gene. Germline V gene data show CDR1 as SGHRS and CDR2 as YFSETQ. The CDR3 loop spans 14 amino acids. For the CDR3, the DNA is TGCGCCAGCAGCTTAGACAGGGGGAACACTGAAGCTTTCTTT. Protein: CASSLDRGNTEAFF.

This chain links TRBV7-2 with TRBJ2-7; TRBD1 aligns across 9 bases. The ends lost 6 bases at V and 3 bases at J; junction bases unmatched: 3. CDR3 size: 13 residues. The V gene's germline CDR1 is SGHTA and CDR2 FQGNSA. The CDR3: CASSKGQGYEQYF. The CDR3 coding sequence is TGTGCCAGCAGTAAGGGACAGGGCTACGAGCAGTACTTC.

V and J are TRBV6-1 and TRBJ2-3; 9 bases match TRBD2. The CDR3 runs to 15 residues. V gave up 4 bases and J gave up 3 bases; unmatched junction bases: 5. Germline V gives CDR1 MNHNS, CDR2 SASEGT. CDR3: CASSVAGAGTDTQYF. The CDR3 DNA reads TGTGCCAGCAGTGTAGCGGGAGCGGGGACAGATACGCAGTATTTT.

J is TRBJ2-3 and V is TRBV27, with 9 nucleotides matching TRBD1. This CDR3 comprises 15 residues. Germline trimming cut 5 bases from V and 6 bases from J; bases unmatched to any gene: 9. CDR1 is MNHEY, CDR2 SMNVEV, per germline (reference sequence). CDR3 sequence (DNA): TGTGCCAGCAGTATCTCCGGGACAGGGTTCGATACGCAGTATTTT. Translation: CASSISGTGFDTQYF.

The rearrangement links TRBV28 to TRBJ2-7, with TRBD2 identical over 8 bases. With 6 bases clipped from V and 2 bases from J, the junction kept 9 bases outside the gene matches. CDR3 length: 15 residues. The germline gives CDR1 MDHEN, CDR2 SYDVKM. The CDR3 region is CASRSRLARAYEQYF. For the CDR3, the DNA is TGTGCCAGCAGATCCCGACTAGCGCGAGCCTACGAGCAGTACTTC.

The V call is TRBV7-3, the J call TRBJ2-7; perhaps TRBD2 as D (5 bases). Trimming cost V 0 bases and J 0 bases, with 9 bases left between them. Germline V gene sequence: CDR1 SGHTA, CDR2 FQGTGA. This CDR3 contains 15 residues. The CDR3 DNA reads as TGTGCCAGCAGCTTAACCCCCGGAGGCTCCTACGAGCAGTACTTC. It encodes CASSLTPGGSYEQYF.

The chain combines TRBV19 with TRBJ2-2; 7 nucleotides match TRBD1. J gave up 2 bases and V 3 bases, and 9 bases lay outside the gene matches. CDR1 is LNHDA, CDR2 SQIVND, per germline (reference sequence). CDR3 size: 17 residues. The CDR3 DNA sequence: TGTGCCAGTAGTATGACAGGGCGTCCAAGAAACACCGGGGAGCTGTTTTTT. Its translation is CASSMTGRPRNTGELFF.

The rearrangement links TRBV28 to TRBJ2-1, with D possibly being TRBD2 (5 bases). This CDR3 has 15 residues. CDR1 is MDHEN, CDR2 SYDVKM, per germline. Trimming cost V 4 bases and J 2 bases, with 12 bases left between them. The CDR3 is CASSSPGKPYNEQFF. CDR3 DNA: TGTGCCAGCAGTTCCCCCGGGAAGCCCTACAATGAGCAGTTCTTC. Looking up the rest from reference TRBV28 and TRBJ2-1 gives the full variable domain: DVKVTQSSRYLVKRTGEKVFLECVQDMDHENMFWYRQDPGLGLRLIYFSYDVKMKEKGDIPEGYSVSREKKERFSLILESASTNQTSMYLCASSSPGKPYNEQFFGPGTRLTVL.

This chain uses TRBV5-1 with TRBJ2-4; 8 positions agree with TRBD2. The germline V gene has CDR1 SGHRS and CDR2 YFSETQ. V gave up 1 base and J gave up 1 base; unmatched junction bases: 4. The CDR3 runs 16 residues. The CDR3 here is CASSLSGGAAKNIQYF. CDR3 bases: TGCGCCAGCAGCTTGTCCGGGGGGGCGGCCAAAAACATTCAGTACTTC.

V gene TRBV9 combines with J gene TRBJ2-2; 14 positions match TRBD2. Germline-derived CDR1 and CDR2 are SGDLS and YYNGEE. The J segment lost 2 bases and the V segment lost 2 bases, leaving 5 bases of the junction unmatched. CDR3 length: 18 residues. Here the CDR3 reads CASSVATSGRANTGELFF. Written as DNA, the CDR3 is TGTGCCAGCAGCGTGGCGACTAGCGGGAGGGCCAACACCGGGGAGCTGTTTTTT.

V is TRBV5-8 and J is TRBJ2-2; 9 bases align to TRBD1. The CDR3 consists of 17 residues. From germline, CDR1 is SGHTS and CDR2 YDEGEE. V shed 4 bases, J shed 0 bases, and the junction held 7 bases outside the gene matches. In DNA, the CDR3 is TGTGCCAGCAGCCCCTGGACAGGGGTCTCGAACACCGGGGAGCTGTTTTTT. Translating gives CASSPWTGVSNTGELFF.

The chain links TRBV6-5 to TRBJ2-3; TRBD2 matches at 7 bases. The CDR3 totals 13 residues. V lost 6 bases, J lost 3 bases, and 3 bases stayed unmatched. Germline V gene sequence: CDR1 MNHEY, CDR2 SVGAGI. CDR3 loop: CASRREGTDTQYF. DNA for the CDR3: TGTGCCAGCAGAAGGGAGGGAACAGATACGCAGTATTTT.

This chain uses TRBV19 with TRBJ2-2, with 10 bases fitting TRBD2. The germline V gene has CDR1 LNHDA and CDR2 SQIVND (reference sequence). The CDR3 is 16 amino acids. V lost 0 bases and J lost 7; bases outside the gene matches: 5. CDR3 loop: CASSIDGLAVGGELFF. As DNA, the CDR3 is TGTGCCAGTAGTATAGACGGACTAGCGGTAGGCGGGGAGCTGTTTTTT.

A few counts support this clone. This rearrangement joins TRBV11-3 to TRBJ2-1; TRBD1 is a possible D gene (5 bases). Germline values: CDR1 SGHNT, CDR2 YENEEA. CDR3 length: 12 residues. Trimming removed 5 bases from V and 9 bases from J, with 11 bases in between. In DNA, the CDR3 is TGTGCCAGCAGCGCCTCAAGGGGTGAGCAGTTCTTC. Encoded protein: CASSASRGEQFF.